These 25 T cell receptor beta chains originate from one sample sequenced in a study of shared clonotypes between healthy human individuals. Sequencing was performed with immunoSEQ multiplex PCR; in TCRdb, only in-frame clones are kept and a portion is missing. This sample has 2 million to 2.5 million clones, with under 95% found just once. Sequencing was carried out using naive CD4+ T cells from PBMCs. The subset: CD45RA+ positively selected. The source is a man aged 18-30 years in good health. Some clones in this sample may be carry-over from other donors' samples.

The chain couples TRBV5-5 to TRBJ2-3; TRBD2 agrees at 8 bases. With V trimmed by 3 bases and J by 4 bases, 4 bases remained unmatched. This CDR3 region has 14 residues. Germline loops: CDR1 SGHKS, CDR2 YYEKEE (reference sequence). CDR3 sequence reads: CASSSRGGSDTQYF. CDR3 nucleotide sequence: TGTGCCAGCAGCTCCCGGGGGGGCTCAGATACGCAGTATTTT.

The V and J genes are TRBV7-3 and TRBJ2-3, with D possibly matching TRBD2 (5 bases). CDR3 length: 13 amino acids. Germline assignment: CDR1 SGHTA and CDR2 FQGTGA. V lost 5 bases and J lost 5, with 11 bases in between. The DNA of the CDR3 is TGTGCCAGCAGCATCGGCCGGGGAGATACGCAGTATTTT. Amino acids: CASSIGRGDTQYF.

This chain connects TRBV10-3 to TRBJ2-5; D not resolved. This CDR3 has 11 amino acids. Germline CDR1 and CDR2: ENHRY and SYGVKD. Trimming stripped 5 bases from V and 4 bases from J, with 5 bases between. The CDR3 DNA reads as TGTGCCATCAGTACAAGAGAGACCCAGTACTTC. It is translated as CAISTRETQYF.

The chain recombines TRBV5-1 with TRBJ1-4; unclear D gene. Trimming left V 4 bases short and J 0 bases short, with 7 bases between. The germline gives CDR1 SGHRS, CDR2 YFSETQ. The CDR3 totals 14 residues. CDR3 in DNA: TGCGCCAGCAGCCCAGTATCAACTAATGAAAAACTGTTTTTT. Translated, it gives CASSPVSTNEKLFF.

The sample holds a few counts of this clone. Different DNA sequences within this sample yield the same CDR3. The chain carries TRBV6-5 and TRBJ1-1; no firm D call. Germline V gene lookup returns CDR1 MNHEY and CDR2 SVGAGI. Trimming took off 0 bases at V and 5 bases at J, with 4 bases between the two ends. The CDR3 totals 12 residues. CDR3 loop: CASSYSPTEAFF. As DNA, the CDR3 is TGTGCCAGCAGTTACTCGCCTACTGAAGCTTTCTTT.

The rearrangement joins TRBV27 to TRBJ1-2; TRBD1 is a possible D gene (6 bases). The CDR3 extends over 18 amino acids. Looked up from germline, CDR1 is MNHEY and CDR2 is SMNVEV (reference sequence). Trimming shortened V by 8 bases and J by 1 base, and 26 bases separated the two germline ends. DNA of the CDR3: TGTGCCAGCGGTAGTCGTAGACTCCGGGACACAGTTAACTATGGCTACACCTTC. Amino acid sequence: CASGSRRLRDTVNYGYTF.

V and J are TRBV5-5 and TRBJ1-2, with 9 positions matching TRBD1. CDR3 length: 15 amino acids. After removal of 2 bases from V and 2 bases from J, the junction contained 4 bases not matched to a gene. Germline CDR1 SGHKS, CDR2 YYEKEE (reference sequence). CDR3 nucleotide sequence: TGTGCCAGCAGCTTCTCCGGGACAGGGAACTATGGCTACACCTTC. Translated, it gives CASSFSGTGNYGYTF.

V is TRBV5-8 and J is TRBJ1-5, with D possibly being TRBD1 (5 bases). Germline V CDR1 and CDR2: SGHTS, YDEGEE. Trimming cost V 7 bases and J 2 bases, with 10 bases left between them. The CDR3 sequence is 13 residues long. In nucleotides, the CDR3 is TGTGCCAGCCCAGGGTCGGGCAATCAGCCCCAGCATTTT. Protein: CASPGSGNQPQHF.

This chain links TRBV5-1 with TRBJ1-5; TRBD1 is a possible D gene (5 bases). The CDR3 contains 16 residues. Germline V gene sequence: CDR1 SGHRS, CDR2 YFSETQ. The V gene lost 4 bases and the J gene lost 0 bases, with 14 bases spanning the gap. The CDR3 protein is CASSPRGGYSNQPQHF. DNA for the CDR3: TGCGCCAGCAGCCCGAGGGGCGGATATAGCAATCAGCCCCAGCATTTT.

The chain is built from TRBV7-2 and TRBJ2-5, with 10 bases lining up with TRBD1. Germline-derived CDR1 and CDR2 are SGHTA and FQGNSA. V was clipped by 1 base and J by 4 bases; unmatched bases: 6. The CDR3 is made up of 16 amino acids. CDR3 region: CASSLGTGGIRETQYF. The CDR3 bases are TGTGCCAGCAGCTTAGGGACAGGGGGGATACGAGAGACCCAGTACTTC.

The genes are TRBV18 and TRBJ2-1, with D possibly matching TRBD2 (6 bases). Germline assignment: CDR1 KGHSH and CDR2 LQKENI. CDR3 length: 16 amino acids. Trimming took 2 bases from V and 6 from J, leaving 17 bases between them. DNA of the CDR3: TGTGCCAGCTCACCAGTCGCCGGGACTCGAAGCAATGAGCAGTTCTTC. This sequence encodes CASSPVAGTRSNEQFF.

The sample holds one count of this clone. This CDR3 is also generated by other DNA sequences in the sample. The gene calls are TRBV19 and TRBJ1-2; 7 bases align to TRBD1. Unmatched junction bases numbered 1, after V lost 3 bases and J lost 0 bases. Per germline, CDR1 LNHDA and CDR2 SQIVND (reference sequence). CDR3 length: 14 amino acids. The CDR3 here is CASSIQGANYGYTF. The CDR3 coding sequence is TGTGCCAGTAGTATTCAGGGGGCTAACTATGGCTACACCTTC.

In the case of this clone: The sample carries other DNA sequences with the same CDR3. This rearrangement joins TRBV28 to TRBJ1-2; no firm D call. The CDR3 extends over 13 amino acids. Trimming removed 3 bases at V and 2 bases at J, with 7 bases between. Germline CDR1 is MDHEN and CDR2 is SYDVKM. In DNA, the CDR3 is TGTGCCAGCAGTTTTGTGGGAAACTATGGCTACACCTTC. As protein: CASSFVGNYGYTF.

In DNA form, the CDR3 reads TGTGCCAGCAGCTTTTTGCAACCCATCTCTGGAAACACCATATATTTT. As protein: CASSFLQPISGNTIYF. The chain uses TRBV5-5 and TRBJ1-3; D not resolved. V gave up 2 bases and J gave up 0 bases, with 12 bases separating them. This CDR3 is built from 16 residues. Germline values: CDR1 SGHKS, CDR2 YYEKEE (reference sequence).

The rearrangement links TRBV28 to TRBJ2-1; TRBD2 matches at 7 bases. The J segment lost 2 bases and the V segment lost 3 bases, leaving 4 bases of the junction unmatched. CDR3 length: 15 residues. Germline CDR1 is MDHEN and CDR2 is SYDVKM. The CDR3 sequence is CASSLGGGPYNEQFF. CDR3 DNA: TGTGCCAGCAGTTTGGGGGGAGGGCCCTACAATGAGCAGTTCTTC.

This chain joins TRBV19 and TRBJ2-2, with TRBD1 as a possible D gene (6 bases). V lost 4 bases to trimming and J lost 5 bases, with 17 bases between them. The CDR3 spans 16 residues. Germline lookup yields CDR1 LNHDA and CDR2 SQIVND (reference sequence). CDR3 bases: TGTGCCAGTAGTAGTCCCCCAGGGGTCGTAACCGGGGAGCTGTTTTTT. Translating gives CASSSPPGVVTGELFF.

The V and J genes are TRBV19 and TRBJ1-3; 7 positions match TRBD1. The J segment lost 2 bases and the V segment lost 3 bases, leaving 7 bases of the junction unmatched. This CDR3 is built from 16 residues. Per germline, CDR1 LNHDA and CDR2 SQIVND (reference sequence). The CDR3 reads CASSISSTGPGNTIYF. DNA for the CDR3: TGTGCCAGTAGTATCAGCTCGACAGGGCCTGGAAACACCATATATTTT.

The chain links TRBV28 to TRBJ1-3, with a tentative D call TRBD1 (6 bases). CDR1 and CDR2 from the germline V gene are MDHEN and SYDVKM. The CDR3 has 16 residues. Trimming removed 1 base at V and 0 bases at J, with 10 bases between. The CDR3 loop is CASSLFRGLSGNTIYF. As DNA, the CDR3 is TGTGCCAGCAGTTTATTCAGGGGCCTCTCTGGAAACACCATATATTTT.

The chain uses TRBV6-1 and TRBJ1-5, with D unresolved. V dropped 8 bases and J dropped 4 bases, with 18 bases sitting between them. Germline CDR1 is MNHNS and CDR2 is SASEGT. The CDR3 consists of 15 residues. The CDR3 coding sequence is TGTGCCAGCCGACAAACCCGTGCTTCAAATCAGCCCCAGCATTTT. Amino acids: CASRQTRASNQPQHF.

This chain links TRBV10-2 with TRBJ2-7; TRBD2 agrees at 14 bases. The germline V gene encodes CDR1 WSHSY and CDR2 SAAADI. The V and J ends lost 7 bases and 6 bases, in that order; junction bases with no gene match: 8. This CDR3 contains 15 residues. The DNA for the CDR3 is TGCGCCAGCAAGGGACTAGCGGGAGTCCTACGCGAGCAGTACTTC. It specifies CASKGLAGVLREQYF.

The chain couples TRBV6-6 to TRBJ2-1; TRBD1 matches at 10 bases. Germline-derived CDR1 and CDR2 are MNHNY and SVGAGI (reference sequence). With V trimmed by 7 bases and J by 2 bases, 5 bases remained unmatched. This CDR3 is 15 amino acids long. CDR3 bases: TGTGCCAGCACCGACAGGGGGCAAACCTACAATGAGCAGTTCTTC. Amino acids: CASTDRGQTYNEQFF.

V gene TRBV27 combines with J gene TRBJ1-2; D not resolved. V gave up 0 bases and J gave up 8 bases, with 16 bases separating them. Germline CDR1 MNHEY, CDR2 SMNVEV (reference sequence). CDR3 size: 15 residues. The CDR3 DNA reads TGTGCCAGCAGTTTATCAGCGGTCTTCGGGGAAGGCTACACCTTC. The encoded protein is CASSLSAVFGEGYTF.

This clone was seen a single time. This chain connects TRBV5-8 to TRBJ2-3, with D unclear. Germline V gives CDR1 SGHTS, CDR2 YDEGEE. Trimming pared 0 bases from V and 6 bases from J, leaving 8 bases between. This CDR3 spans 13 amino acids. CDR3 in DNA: TGTGCCAGCAGCTTGGGCACTGCGGATACGCAGTATTTT. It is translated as CASSLGTADTQYF.

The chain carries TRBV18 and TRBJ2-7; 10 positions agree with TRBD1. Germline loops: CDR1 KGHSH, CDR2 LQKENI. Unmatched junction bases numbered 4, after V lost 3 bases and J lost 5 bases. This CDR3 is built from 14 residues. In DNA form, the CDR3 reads TGTGCCAGCTCACCTTGGGGACAGGGGCACGAGCAGTACTTC. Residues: CASSPWGQGHEQYF.

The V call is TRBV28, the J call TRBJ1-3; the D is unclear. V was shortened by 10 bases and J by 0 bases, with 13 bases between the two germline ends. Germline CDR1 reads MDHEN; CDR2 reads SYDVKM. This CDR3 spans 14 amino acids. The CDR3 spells CATSSTFSGNTIYF. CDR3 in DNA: TGTGCCACCTCGAGCACCTTCTCTGGAAACACCATATATTTT.